Below, 24 T cell receptor beta chains from the same sample are listed, as sequenced in a study of beta chain features in type 1 diabetes. Isolated RNA was reverse transcribed in full, so expressed TCRB transcripts were sequenced. Some clones are missing from TCRdb's copy, which holds only in-frame ones; the method was immunoSEQ multiplex PCR. The sample has 35,000 or so clones, 64% seen once. The material sequenced was Tregs from blood. The receptor set was obtained from a woman in her thirties in good health.

This clone has a handful of counts. The chain combines TRBV18 with TRBJ2-3; D not resolved. The germline gives CDR1 KGHSH, CDR2 LQKENI. The V and J ends lost 3 bases and 5 bases respectively, with 9 bases between them. CDR3 size: 13 residues. The CDR3 DNA is TGTGCCAGCTCACCGCTGGCCAAAGATACGCAGTATTTT. Its protein product is CASSPLAKDTQYF.

The V gene is TRBV6-5, the J gene TRBJ2-2; a weak D match, TRBD2 (6 bases). The CDR3 is 15 amino acids. Looked up from germline, CDR1 is MNHEY and CDR2 is SVGAGI. Trimming pared 2 bases from V and 2 bases from J, leaving 9 bases between. The DNA for the CDR3 is TGTGCCAGCAGTTACCGGCGGGATAACACCGGGGAGCTGTTTTTT. Residues: CASSYRRDNTGELFF.

CDR3 loop: CASSTQLTGGGGTEAFF. CDR3 sequence (DNA): TGCGCCAGCAGCACCCAACTAACAGGGGGCGGCGGCACTGAAGCTTTCTTT. This chain links TRBV5-1 with TRBJ1-1; 9 positions agree with TRBD1. V shed 4 bases and J 4 bases; nucleotides not matched to a gene: 14. The CDR3 length is 17 residues. Germline CDR1 reads SGHRS; CDR2 reads YFSETQ.

J is TRBJ2-4 and V is TRBV5-1, with 10 bases aligning to TRBD1. The V gene's germline CDR1 is SGHRS and CDR2 YFSETQ. The CDR3 is 15 amino acids. The V and J ends lost 0 bases and 9 bases, in that order; junction bases with no gene match: 6. The CDR3 sequence is CASSLEGTGVGIQYF. For the CDR3, the DNA is TGCGCCAGCAGCTTGGAAGGGACAGGGGTCGGCATTCAGTACTTC.

The gene calls are TRBV20-1 and TRBJ2-7; D might be TRBD1 (5 bases). The V end lost 5 bases, the J end lost 8 bases, and 13 bases lay between the germline ends. There are 11 residues in the CDR3. Germline-derived CDR1 and CDR2 are DFQATT and SNEGSKA (reference sequence). The CDR3 here is CSAGAWGKQYF. The DNA of the CDR3 is TGCAGTGCTGGGGCCTGGGGCAAGCAGTACTTC.

The chain recombines TRBV27 with TRBJ2-6; 9 bases align to TRBD2. This CDR3 spans 16 amino acids. CDR1 MNHEY and CDR2 SMNVEV come from the germline V gene (reference sequence). V was pared by 10 bases and J by 2 bases, with 9 bases of the junction left unmatched. The DNA of the CDR3 is TGTGCCACCCTGAAGCGGGGGGCGCCTGGGGCCAACGTCCTGACTTTC. This codes for CATLKRGAPGANVLTF. Variable domain in full (rest from reference TRBV27 and TRBJ2-6): EAQVTQNPRYLITVTGKKLTVTCSQNMNHEYMSWYRQDPGLGLRQIYYSMNVEVTDKGDVPEGYKVSRKEKRNFPLILESPSPNQTSLYFCATLKRGAPGANVLTFGAGSRLTVL.

V and J are TRBV7-2 and TRBJ2-1; 11 positions match TRBD2. In germline, CDR1 is SGHTA, CDR2 FQGNSA. The ends lost 4 bases at V and 7 bases at J; junction bases unmatched: 6. There are 15 residues in the CDR3. Here the CDR3 reads CASSSRTSGYNEQFF. DNA of the CDR3: TGTGCCAGCAGCTCAAGGACTAGCGGGTATAATGAGCAGTTCTTC.

This chain connects TRBV7-2 to TRBJ2-1, with D possibly matching TRBD2 (6 bases). The V and J ends lost 1 base and 6 bases respectively, with 16 bases between them. CDR3 length equals 16 residues. The germline V gene has CDR1 SGHTA and CDR2 FQGNSA. CDR3 DNA sequence: TGTGCCAGCAGCTTAGGACCCGCCGGGAGTTTCAATGAGCAGTTCTTC. Its translation: CASSLGPAGSFNEQFF.

This clone has only a few counts. The rearrangement joins TRBV7-2 to TRBJ1-1; D might be TRBD1 (6 bases). Trimming removed 6 bases at V and 3 bases at J, with 11 bases between. CDR1 SGHTA and CDR2 FQGNSA come from the germline V gene. The CDR3 length is 13 residues. The CDR3 sequence is CASSRDIDTEAFF. The CDR3 nucleotides read TGTGCCAGCAGTAGGGACATTGACACTGAAGCTTTCTTT.

The J gene is TRBJ2-7, the V gene TRBV27, with TRBD1 matching over 8 bases. V lost 6 bases, J lost 0 bases, and 10 bases stayed unmatched. CDR1 and CDR2 from the germline V gene are MNHEY and SMNVEV (reference sequence). The CDR3 extends over 16 amino acids. The CDR3 sequence: CASRRTGRTPSYEQYF. CDR3 nucleotides: TGTGCCAGCAGGCGGACAGGGCGTACCCCCTCCTACGAGCAGTACTTC.

This clone has just a few counts. The rearrangement uses TRBV7-3 and TRBJ1-2, with D tentatively TRBD1 (6 bases). Germline CDR1 SGHTA, CDR2 FQGTGA. This CDR3 is built from 15 residues. V shed 5 bases and J shed 2 bases, with 15 bases lying between them. CDR3 sequence (DNA): TGTGCCAGCAGCCCGGGGGGCGGAACGAACTATGGCTACACCTTC. It translates to CASSPGGGTNYGYTF. Full variable domain (outside the CDR3, taken from reference TRBV7-3 and TRBJ1-2): GAGVSQTPSNKVTEKGKYVELRCDPISGHTALYWYRQSLGQGPEFLIYFQGTGAADDSGLPNDRFFAVRPEGSVSTLKIQRTERGDSAVYLCASSPGGGTNYGYTFGSGTRLTVV.

The chain carries TRBV7-2 and TRBJ1-5; 8 nucleotides match TRBD1. Looked up from germline, CDR1 is SGHTA and CDR2 is FQGNSA. With 4 bases clipped from V and 5 bases from J, the junction kept 7 bases outside the gene matches. This CDR3 contains 15 residues. As DNA, the CDR3 is TGTGCCAGCAGCTCCTGGACAGGGAACTATCAGCCCCAGCATTTT. Its protein is CASSSWTGNYQPQHF.

This chain joins TRBV7-8 and TRBJ2-5; 8 nucleotides line up with TRBD2. The germline gives CDR1 SGHVS, CDR2 FQNEAQ. This CDR3 has 15 amino acids. V was pared by 6 bases and J by 5 bases, with 11 bases of the junction left unmatched. The CDR3 sequence is CASRVGTRGFETQYF. Written as DNA, the CDR3 is TGTGCCAGCAGAGTTGGGACTAGGGGTTTTGAGACCCAGTACTTC. The entire variable domain, with the rest obtained from reference TRBV7-8 and TRBJ2-5, is as follows: GAGVSQSPRYKVAKRGQDVALRCDPISGHVSLFWYQQALGQGPEFLTYFQNEAQLDKSGLPSDRFFAERPEGSVSTLKIQRTQQEDSAVYLCASRVGTRGFETQYFGPGTRLLVL.

By share of the sample, this clone is medium-sized. The chain joins TRBV28 to TRBJ2-2; 8 positions agree with TRBD1. The V gene's germline CDR1 is MDHEN and CDR2 SYDVKM. This CDR3 region has 14 residues. Trimming cost V 9 bases and J 4 bases; bases outside gene matches: 7. CDR3 in amino acids: CASRTGFSTGELFF. CDR3 nucleotide sequence: TGTGCCAGTCGGACAGGGTTCTCCACCGGGGAGCTGTTTTTT.

This chain uses TRBV11-2 with TRBJ2-2, with 9 bases aligning to TRBD2. After removal of 3 bases from V and 6 bases from J, the junction contained 5 bases not matched to a gene. CDR1 SGHAT and CDR2 FQNNGV come from the germline V gene. This CDR3 contains 15 residues. This chain's CDR3 is CASSFWTSDPGELFF. The CDR3 DNA reads TGTGCCAGCAGCTTTTGGACTAGCGACCCCGGGGAGCTGTTTTTT. Full variable domain (outside the CDR3, taken from reference TRBV11-2 and TRBJ2-2): EAGVAQSPRYKIIEKRQSVAFWCNPISGHATLYWYQQILGQGPKLLIQFQNNGVVDDSQLPKDRFSAERLKGVDSTLKIQPAKLEDSAVYLCASSFWTSDPGELFFGEGSRLTVL.

The rearrangement joins TRBV7-3 to TRBJ2-7; 10 positions agree with TRBD2. CDR1 and CDR2 (germline): SGHTA, FQGTGA. This CDR3 contains 16 residues. The J segment lost 4 bases and the V segment lost 5 bases, leaving 11 bases of the junction unmatched. The CDR3, as DNA: TGTGCCAGCAGCCCGTCCGCGAGCGGGAGGGCGTACGAGCAGTACTTC. It is translated as CASSPSASGRAYEQYF.

A few counts support this clone. The gene calls are TRBV7-2 and TRBJ1-1, with D possibly matching TRBD1 (6 bases). CDR1 and CDR2 (germline): SGHTA, FQGNSA. V lost 4 bases and J 4 bases, leaving 22 bases between the germline ends. The CDR3 runs to 17 residues. CDR3 region: CASSSFGGGSPGTEAFF. CDR3 sequence (DNA): TGTGCCAGCAGCTCCTTTGGGGGGGGCAGTCCGGGCACTGAAGCTTTCTTT. The entire variable domain, with the rest obtained from reference TRBV7-2 and TRBJ1-1, is as follows: GAGVSQSPSNKVTEKGKDVELRCDPISGHTALYWYRQSLGQGLEFLIYFQGNSAPDKSGLPSDRFSAERTGGSVSTLTIQRTQQEDSAVYLCASSSFGGGSPGTEAFFGQGTRLTVV.

This clone was counted a few times. V is TRBV27 and J is TRBJ1-3; D remains unclear. Germline V gene data show CDR1 as MNHEY and CDR2 as SMNVEV (reference sequence). V was pared by 2 bases and J by 3 bases, with 11 bases between. CDR3 size: 15 residues. CDR3 protein: CASSLRGSRGNTIYF. CDR3 DNA sequence: TGTGCCAGCAGTTTAAGAGGCAGCCGTGGAAACACCATATATTTT.

V and J are TRBV27 and TRBJ2-5; 10 bases align to TRBD2. V dropped 4 bases and J dropped 5; count of bases not matched to a gene: 13. Germline CDR1 MNHEY, CDR2 SMNVEV (reference sequence). This CDR3 comprises 17 residues. This CDR3 reads CASSSLAGGLGVETQYF. DNA of the CDR3: TGTGCCAGCAGTTCCTTAGCGGGAGGCTTGGGGGTGGAGACCCAGTACTTC.

The V call is TRBV29-1, the J call TRBJ2-4, with D maybe TRBD2 (5 bases). CDR1 and CDR2 (germline): SQVTM, ANQGSEA. The CDR3 runs to 14 residues. Trimming took 4 bases from V and 7 from J, leaving 17 bases between them. The CDR3 loop reads CSVAKTGYMNIQYF. CDR3 nucleotide sequence: TGCAGCGTTGCAAAGACGGGGTACATGAACATTCAGTACTTC.

This chain links TRBV30 with TRBJ1-1, with 7 bases identical to TRBD1. Trimming at V came to 3 bases and at J to 4 bases, leaving 5 bases not matched to a gene. Germline V gene data show CDR1 as GTSNPN and CDR2 as SVGIG (reference sequence). The CDR3 sequence is 13 residues long. This chain's CDR3 is CAWSAQGITEAFF. The CDR3 nucleotides read TGTGCCTGGAGCGCACAGGGGATCACTGAAGCTTTCTTT. The entire variable domain, with the rest obtained from reference TRBV30 and TRBJ1-1, is as follows: SQTIHQWPATLVQPVGSPLSLECTVEGTSNPNLYWYRQAAGRGLQLLFYSVGIGQISSEVPQNLSASRPQDRQFILSSKKLLLSDSGFYLCAWSAQGITEAFFGQGTRLTVV.

The chain combines TRBV11-2 with TRBJ2-3; 11 bases fit TRBD2. Germline loops: CDR1 SGHAT, CDR2 FQNNGV. The CDR3 contains 17 residues. V lost 5 bases and J lost 0; bases outside the gene matches: 7. CDR3 DNA sequence: TGTGCCAGCAGCCCGCGACTAGCGGGGTCTAGCACAGATACGCAGTATTTT. Its translation: CASSPRLAGSSTDTQYF.

V and J are TRBV4-2 and TRBJ2-5, with 8 bases identical to TRBD2. Germline V gene lookup returns CDR1 LGHNA and CDR2 YNFKEQ. Unmatched junction bases numbered 4, after V lost 0 bases and J lost 1 base. The CDR3 totals 16 residues. Here the CDR3 reads CASSQDNSGTQETQYF. The CDR3, as DNA: TGTGCCAGCAGCCAAGATAATAGCGGGACCCAAGAGACCCAGTACTTC.

The J gene is TRBJ2-2, the V gene TRBV5-4, with 9 bases matching TRBD1. CDR1 is SGHNT, CDR2 YYREEE, per germline (reference sequence). The CDR3 consists of 15 residues. Trimming removed 5 bases from V and 4 bases from J; junction bases left unmatched: 6. CDR3 DNA: TGTGCCAGCAGTCCTACAGGGGGCCGCACCGGGGAGCTGTTTTTT. Translated: CASSPTGGRTGELFF.